The entry below gives a single TCR beta chain sequence along with its context. Its antigen remains unknown. Trimming shortened V by 3 bases and J by 7 bases, and 10 bases separated the two germline ends. There are 14 residues in the CDR3. The germline CDR1 and CDR2 sequences are LGHNA and YNFKEQ. This record comes from a study of cytomegalovirus exposure and HLA in healthy donors. Study-wide results and limits: Reports state that TCR beta sequences accurately predicted most subjects' HLA-A and HLA-B alleles. In vitro checks showed that three CMV-associated chains really do target CMV antigens. There was a cluster of highly shared sequence variants that was likely a sequencing artifact. Association of roughly 18,000 TCR beta sequences with HLA alleles was found at 0.05 false discovery rate in a later analysis.

The PCR employed 60 Vbeta primers together with 13 Jbeta primers. Here immunoSEQ multiplex PCR was the method, and the copy in TCRdb shows in-frame clones only, minus some. The repertoire holds about 35,000 clones, with roughly 78% as singletons. Material for sequencing was PBMCs. The chain couples TRBV4-2 to TRBJ1-6, with D uncertain. This TCR was recovered from a male donor in good health and CMV-seronegative. The CDR3 nucleotides read TGTGCCAGCAGCCAGAGTAGTGAAAATTCACCCCTCCACTTT. This gives the protein CASSQSSENSPLHF.